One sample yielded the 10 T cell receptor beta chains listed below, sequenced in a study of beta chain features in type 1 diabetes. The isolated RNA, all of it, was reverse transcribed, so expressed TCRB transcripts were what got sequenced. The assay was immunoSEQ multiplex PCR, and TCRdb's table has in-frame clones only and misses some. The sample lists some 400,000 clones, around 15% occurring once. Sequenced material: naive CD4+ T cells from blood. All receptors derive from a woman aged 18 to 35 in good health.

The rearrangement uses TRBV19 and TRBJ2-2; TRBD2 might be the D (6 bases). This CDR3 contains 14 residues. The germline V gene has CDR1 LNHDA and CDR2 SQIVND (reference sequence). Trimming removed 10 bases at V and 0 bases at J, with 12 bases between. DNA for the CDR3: TGTGCCACCCCAGCGGGCGCGAACACCGGGGAGCTGTTTTTT. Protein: CATPAGANTGELFF.

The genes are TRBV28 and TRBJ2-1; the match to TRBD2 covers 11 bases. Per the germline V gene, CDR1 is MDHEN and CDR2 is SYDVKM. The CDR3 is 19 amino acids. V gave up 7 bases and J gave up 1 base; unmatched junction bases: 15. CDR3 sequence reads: CASTNVAGGPRRSYNEQFF. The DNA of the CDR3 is TGTGCCAGCACTAACGTAGCGGGAGGGCCAAGACGGTCCTACAATGAGCAGTTCTTC.

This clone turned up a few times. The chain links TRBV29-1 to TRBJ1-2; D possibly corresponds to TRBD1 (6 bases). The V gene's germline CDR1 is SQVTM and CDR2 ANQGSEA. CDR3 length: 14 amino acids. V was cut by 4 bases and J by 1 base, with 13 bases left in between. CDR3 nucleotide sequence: TGCAGCGTTGGTGGGGCAGGGGATAACTATGGCTACACCTTC. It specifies CSVGGAGDNYGYTF. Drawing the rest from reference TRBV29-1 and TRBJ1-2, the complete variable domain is SAVISQKPSRDICQRGTSLTIQCQVDSQVTMMFWYRQQPGQSLTLIATANQGSEATYESGFVIDKFPISRPNLTFSTLTVSNMSPEDSSIYLCSVGGAGDNYGYTFGSGTRLTVV.

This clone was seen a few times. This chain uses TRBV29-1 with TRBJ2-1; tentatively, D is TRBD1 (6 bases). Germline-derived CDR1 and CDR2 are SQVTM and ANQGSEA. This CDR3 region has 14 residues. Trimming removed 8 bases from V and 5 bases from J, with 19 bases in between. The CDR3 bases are TGCAGCATTCGGCGGACAGAAGCTAACAATGAGCAGTTCTTC. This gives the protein CSIRRTEANNEQFF.

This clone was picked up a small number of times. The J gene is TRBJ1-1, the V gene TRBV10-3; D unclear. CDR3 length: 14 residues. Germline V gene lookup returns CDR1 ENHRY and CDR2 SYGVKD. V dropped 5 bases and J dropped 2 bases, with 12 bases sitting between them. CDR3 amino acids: CAISRLEGNTEAFF. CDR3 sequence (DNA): TGTGCCATCAGTCGGCTCGAGGGAAACACTGAAGCTTTCTTT.

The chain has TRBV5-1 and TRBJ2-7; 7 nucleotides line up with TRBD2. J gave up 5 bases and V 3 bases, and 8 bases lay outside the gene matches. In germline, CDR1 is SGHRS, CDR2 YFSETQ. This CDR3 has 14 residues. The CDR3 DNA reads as TGCGCCAGCAGCTCTCGGACTAGATCTGACGAGCAGTACTTC. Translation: CASSSRTRSDEQYF.

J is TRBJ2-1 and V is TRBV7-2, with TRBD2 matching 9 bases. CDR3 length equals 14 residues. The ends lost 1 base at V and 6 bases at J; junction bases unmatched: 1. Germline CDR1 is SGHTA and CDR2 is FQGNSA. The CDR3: CASSLGTSANEQFF. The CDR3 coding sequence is TGTGCCAGCAGCTTAGGGACTAGCGCCAATGAGCAGTTCTTC.

The DNA of the CDR3 is TGTGCCAGCAGTGAACGTCTGAAAGGGGGTGAGCAGTTCTTC. Its translation is CASSERLKGGEQFF. The rearrangement links TRBV25-1 to TRBJ2-1, with D possibly matching TRBD1 (6 bases). This CDR3 region has 14 residues. The V end was cut by 2 bases, the J end by 9 bases, with 14 bases between. Germline lookup yields CDR1 MGHDK and CDR2 SYGVNS.

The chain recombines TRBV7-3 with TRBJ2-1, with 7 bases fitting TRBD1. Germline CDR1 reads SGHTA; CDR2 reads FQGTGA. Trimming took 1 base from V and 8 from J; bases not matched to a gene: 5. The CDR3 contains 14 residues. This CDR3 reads CASSLNKGAYEQFF. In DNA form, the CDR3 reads TGTGCCAGCAGCTTAAATAAGGGGGCCTATGAGCAGTTCTTC. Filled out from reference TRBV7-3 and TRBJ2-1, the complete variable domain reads GAGVSQTPSNKVTEKGKYVELRCDPISGHTALYWYRQSLGQGPEFLIYFQGTGAADDSGLPNDRFFAVRPEGSVSTLKIQRTERGDSAVYLCASSLNKGAYEQFFGPGTRLTVL.

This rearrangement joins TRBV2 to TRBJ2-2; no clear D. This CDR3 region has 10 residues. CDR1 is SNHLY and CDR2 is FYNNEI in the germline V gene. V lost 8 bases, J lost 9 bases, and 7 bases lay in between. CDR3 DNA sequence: TGTGCCAGCGGTCTAAGGGAGCTGTTTTTT. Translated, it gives CASGLRELFF.